This T cell receptor (beta chain) was found in a study of CD8+ T cells in alopecia areata. This CDR3 is built from 13 residues. CDR1 is NSHNY, CDR2 SYGAGN, per germline. V dropped 7 bases and J dropped 0; count of bases not matched to a gene: 1. This clone has just a few counts. Gene names are mouse gene names. The read comes to an end 4 residues before the CDR3 does, leaving the germline J gene to fill in the end. Other DNA sequences in the same sample also yield this CDR3. Pooled cells of cutaneous lymph node origin were sorted on CD4, CD8alpha, NKG2D, NKG2ACE and other markers. As the sequencing template, cDNA was produced by extracting RNA and reverse transcribing it. Method: immunoSEQ multiplex PCR; TCRdb's copy keeps in-frame clones and lacks some. This repertoire lists 200,000 to 300,000 clones without singletons; about 1.1% sits in the top ten.

Sequencing used CD4+ T cells sorted from a lymph node. This receptor was identified in a C3H/HeJ mouse with alopecia areata. As its MHC haplotype, the strain has H2-k. The chain employs TRBV13-1 and TRBJ2-3; 8 bases fit TRBD1. The covered CDR3 bases are TGTGCCAGCCGGGACAGGAGTGCAGAA. Residues: CASRDRSAE. The complete CDR3 sequence is CASRDRSAETLYF.